The next 27 T cell receptor beta chains were all read from a single sample in a study of T cells expressing NK-cell markers. TCRdb reprocessed the 5' RACE reads and keeps a single row for each CDR3 protein, giving no DNA. The sample table includes some 300,000 distinct CDR3 sequences. Sequences were obtained from blood T cells: a sorted CD56 or NKG2C T cell subset, CD4+ or CD8+ T cells, or bulk PBMC T cells (not recorded which). The receptor set was obtained from a man between 18 and 29 years old in good health.

This rearrangement joins TRBV25-1 to TRBJ2-3; TCRdb designates TRBD2, a call that cannot be tested without DNA. This CDR3 has 12 amino acids. In germline, CDR1 is MGHDK, CDR2 SYGVNS. The CDR3: CASRTSGDTQYF.

The V and J genes are TRBV20-1 and TRBJ1-5; TCRdb's D gene call, TRBD1, goes unchecked for lack of DNA. The CDR3 has 13 amino acids. Per the germline V gene, CDR1 is DFQATT and CDR2 is SNEGSKA (reference sequence). The CDR3 sequence: CSATPYSNQPQHF.

This chain links TRBV28 with TRBJ2-5. Per the germline V gene, CDR1 is MDHEN and CDR2 is SYDVKM. The CDR3 is made up of 12 amino acids. The CDR3 spells CASSFSWWTQYF.

The chain joins TRBV18 to TRBJ2-7; TCRdb picks TRBD2, but there is no DNA to check that call. The CDR3 sequence is 15 residues long. The germline gives CDR1 KGHSH, CDR2 LQKENI. This CDR3 reads CASSPAGRSPREQYF.

This chain uses TRBV19 with TRBJ2-4; with no DNA, the TCRdb D assignment of TRBD2 cannot be verified. Per germline, CDR1 LNHDA and CDR2 SQIVND (reference sequence). CDR3 size: 17 residues. The CDR3 is CASSIAVVGGAKNIQYF. The full variable domain, rest sourced from reference TRBV19 and TRBJ2-4, is DGGITQSPKYLFRKEGQNVTLSCEQNLNHDAMYWYRQDPGQGLRLIYYSQIVNDFQKGDIAEGYSVSREKKESFPLTVTSAQKNPTAFYLCASSIAVVGGAKNIQYFGAGTRLSVL.

The J gene is TRBJ2-2, the V gene TRBV27; TCRdb proposes TRBD2, but this gene call is untestable without DNA. The CDR3 is 12 residues long. CDR1 and CDR2 (germline): MNHEY, SMNVEV (reference sequence). The CDR3 spells CASSLPTGELFF.

The J gene is TRBJ2-1, the V gene TRBV5-1; as DNA is missing, the TRBD1 call by TCRdb cannot be tested. From germline, CDR1 is SGHRS and CDR2 YFSETQ. The CDR3 is 15 amino acids. The CDR3 here is CASSYTTGKGNEQFF.

V gene TRBV20-1 combines with J gene TRBJ2-1; TCRdb's D call of TRBD1 is untestable without DNA. CDR1 and CDR2 from the germline V gene are DFQATT and SNEGSKA (reference sequence). This CDR3 is 16 amino acids long. CDR3 amino acids: CSARDVQGGFHNEQFF.

The chain carries TRBV24-1 and TRBJ2-6; the TRBD2 assignment by TCRdb is unverifiable without DNA. This CDR3 contains 16 residues. Germline V CDR1 and CDR2: KGHDR, SFDVKD. This CDR3 reads CATSPGLISGANVLTF.

The genes are TRBV7-6 and TRBJ2-6. The CDR3 contains 16 residues. CDR1 is SGHVS and CDR2 is FNYEAQ in the germline V gene. The CDR3 region is CASSFSGLSGANVLTF.

The rearrangement uses TRBV6-1 and TRBJ2-3. CDR3 length: 15 amino acids. Germline assignment: CDR1 MNHNS and CDR2 SASEGT. CDR3 in amino acids: CASRDHGEGTDTQYF.

The chain recombines TRBV13 with TRBJ2-7; the D call from TCRdb, TRBD1, cannot be confirmed without DNA. The CDR3 is 14 residues long. Germline CDR1 is PRHDT and CDR2 is FYEKMQ (reference sequence). The CDR3 is CASSLPGQTYEQYF.

CDR3 protein: CASSWRASGGNEQFF. The chain recombines TRBV12-3 or TRBV12-4 with TRBJ2-1; the TCRdb D gene call, TRBD2, has no DNA to confirm it. This CDR3 is built from 15 residues.

The chain links TRBV5-6 to TRBJ2-5; TCRdb indicates TRBD1, and absent DNA this call remains unverified. Germline V gives CDR1 SGHDT, CDR2 YYEEEE. The CDR3 runs to 14 residues. CDR3 in amino acids: CASSETASQETQYF. The full variable domain, in which reference TRBV5-6 and TRBJ2-5 provide the parts outside the CDR3, is DAGVTQSPTHLIKTRGQQVTLRCSPKSGHDTVSWYQQALGQGPQFIFQYYEEEERQRGNFPDRFSGHQFPNYSSELNVNALLLGDSALYLCASSETASQETQYFGPGTRLLVL.

This chain links TRBV24-1 with TRBJ1-4; there is no DNA to check the TCRdb D call of TRBD1. Germline lookup yields CDR1 KGHDR and CDR2 SFDVKD. This CDR3 region has 13 residues. The CDR3 here is CATDRDTKEKLFF.

This chain connects TRBV19 to TRBJ2-1. Per the germline V gene, CDR1 is LNHDA and CDR2 is SQIVND (reference sequence). The CDR3 extends over 14 amino acids. The CDR3 spells CASSIRDLYNEQFF.

This sequence joins TRBV7-9 and TRBJ1-2; TCRdb picks TRBD1, but there is no DNA to check that call. CDR3 length: 13 amino acids. CDR1 is SEHNR and CDR2 is FQNEAQ in the germline V gene (reference sequence). CDR3 residues: CASTLGEGSGYTF.

The chain employs TRBV29-1 and TRBJ1-2; no DNA is available, so the TRBD1 call from TCRdb remains unchecked. The CDR3 consists of 15 residues. Germline lookup yields CDR1 SQVTM and CDR2 ANQGSEA. The CDR3 sequence: CSVVSGTGLLSGYTF.

The CDR3 spells CASSLAGILYEQYF. The chain links TRBV28 to TRBJ2-7; the TRBD2 assignment by TCRdb is unverifiable without DNA. CDR1 MDHEN and CDR2 SYDVKM come from the germline V gene. The CDR3 totals 14 residues.

This rearrangement joins TRBV6-5 to TRBJ2-5; TCRdb gives TRBD1 as the D gene, but with no DNA this cannot be confirmed. The CDR3 sequence is 14 residues long. Germline lookup yields CDR1 MNHEY and CDR2 SVGAGI. Here the CDR3 reads CASSYGGSGETQYF.

The chain combines TRBV6-5 with TRBJ2-2; without DNA, the TCRdb call of TRBD1 cannot be checked. Germline V lookup: CDR1 MNHEY, CDR2 SVGAGI. The CDR3 consists of 16 residues. The CDR3 loop is CASSYPGTMNTGELFF.

The CDR3 here is CASSLEQVQTGELFF. V gene TRBV5-5 combines with J gene TRBJ2-2; TCRdb calls TRBD1, which cannot be checked without DNA. The CDR3 extends over 15 amino acids. Germline CDR1 reads SGHKS; CDR2 reads YYEKEE (reference sequence).

The genes are TRBV12-3 or TRBV12-4 and TRBJ1-1. The CDR3 loop spans 12 amino acids. This CDR3 reads CASSFLGTEAFF.

The chain has TRBV27 and TRBJ2-7. Germline lookup yields CDR1 MNHEY and CDR2 SMNVEV (reference sequence). The CDR3 has 13 residues. The CDR3 here is CASSLYGSYEQYF.

Here the CDR3 reads CSARDPGRSTDTQYF. The gene calls are TRBV20-1 and TRBJ2-3; the D call of TRBD1 rests on TCRdb alone, since no DNA is present to check it. CDR1 and CDR2 from the germline V gene are DFQATT and SNEGSKA (reference sequence). The CDR3 is 15 residues long.

This rearrangement joins TRBV20-1 to TRBJ1-1. CDR3 length: 15 residues. Germline V gene data show CDR1 as DFQATT and CDR2 as SNEGSKA (reference sequence). The CDR3 spells CSARDGRALNTEAFF.

The chain joins TRBV5-1 to TRBJ1-1; TCRdb lists TRBD1, though no DNA is available to test this call. The length of the CDR3 is 16 residues. Germline CDR1 and CDR2: SGHRS and YFSETQ. CDR3 in amino acids: CASSLTPGQSLREAFF. The entire variable domain, with the rest obtained from reference TRBV5-1 and TRBJ1-1, is as follows: KAGVTQTPRYLIKTRGQQVTLSCSPISGHRSVSWYQQTPGQGLQFLFEYFSETQRNKGNFPGRFSGRQFSNSRSEMNVSTLELGDSALYLCASSLTPGQSLREAFFGQGTRLTVV.